Presented here are 27 T cell receptor beta chains from one specimen sequenced in a study of cytotoxic CD8 clonotypes in ibrutinib-treated CLL. The repertoire was sequenced with immunoSEQ multiplex PCR; TCRdb's copy has only in-frame clones and lacks some. The table lists some 160,000 clones, around 84% of them singletons. Sample: PBMCs, taken after 12 months of ibrutinib treatment. Source of these receptors: a human donor with chronic lymphocytic leukemia.

V gene TRBV27 combines with J gene TRBJ2-7, with 9 bases identical to TRBD1. The trim removed 6 bases at V and 9 bases at J, leaving 9 bases unmatched. This CDR3 contains 13 residues. CDR1 and CDR2 from the germline V gene are MNHEY and SMNVEV (reference sequence). The chain's CDR3 is CASSLGQGGWQYF. CDR3 in DNA: TGTGCCAGCAGCCTGGGACAGGGCGGATGGCAGTACTTC.

A word on this clone: The junction shows a germline mismatch at one end, possibly a read error. The J gene is TRBJ2-3, the V gene TRBV2; TRBD2 matches 12 bases. Germline-derived CDR1 and CDR2 are SNHLY and FYNNEI. The CDR3 loop spans 18 amino acids. The CDR3 region is CATSRWLAGGPGTDTQYF. The CDR3 nucleotides are TGTGCCACCAGTCGGTGGCTAGCGGGAGGGCCTGGGACAGATACGCAGTATTTT.

This chain joins TRBV28 and TRBJ2-3; D not certain. V shed 1 base and J shed 9 bases, with 8 bases lying between them. This CDR3 has 12 amino acids. Germline V gives CDR1 MDHEN, CDR2 SYDVKM. CDR3 protein: CASSLLGYTQYF. For the CDR3, the DNA is TGTGCCAGCAGTTTATTGGGGTACACGCAGTATTTT.

The chain has TRBV7-8 and TRBJ2-3; TRBD2 agrees at 8 bases. The CDR3 is 20 residues long. Germline V gives CDR1 SGHVS, CDR2 FQNEAQ. The V and J ends lost 1 base and 0 bases, in that order; junction bases with no gene match: 15. The CDR3 is CASSLGGLAGRRSSTDTQYF. The CDR3 DNA reads as TGTGCCAGCAGCTTAGGGGGGCTAGCGGGCAGGAGATCTAGCACAGATACGCAGTATTTT. The full variable domain, with the rest looked up from reference TRBV7-8 and TRBJ2-3, is GAGVSQSPRYKVAKRGQDVALRCDPISGHVSLFWYQQALGQGPEFLTYFQNEAQLDKSGLPSDRFFAERPEGSVSTLKIQRTQQEDSAVYLCASSLGGLAGRRSSTDTQYFGPGTRLTVL.

The chain recombines TRBV5-6 with TRBJ2-7, with D hard to call. The CDR3 sequence is 13 residues long. The V gene's germline CDR1 is SGHDT and CDR2 YYEEEE. Deletions cut 4 bases from V and 1 base from J, with 9 bases between. The chain's CDR3 is CASSRAQSYEQYF. In DNA form, the CDR3 reads TGTGCCAGCAGCCGGGCTCAGTCCTACGAGCAGTACTTC.

V and J are TRBV4-2 and TRBJ2-1; D possibly corresponds to TRBD2 (5 bases). CDR3 length equals 15 residues. Germline assignment: CDR1 LGHNA and CDR2 YNFKEQ. The V end lost 0 bases, the J end lost 0 bases, and 6 bases lay between the germline ends. CDR3 in DNA: TGTGCCAGCAGCCAAGACGGGAACTCCTACAATGAGCAGTTCTTC. Translating it yields CASSQDGNSYNEQFF.

V is TRBV5-1 and J is TRBJ2-7; the match to TRBD1 covers 8 bases. The CDR3 runs 13 residues. Germline V gene lookup returns CDR1 SGHRS and CDR2 YFSETQ. Unmatched junction bases numbered 7, after V lost 5 bases and J lost 6 bases. DNA of the CDR3: TGCGCCAGCAGAGATCAGGGGGCGGGCGAGCAGTACTTC. Amino acid sequence: CASRDQGAGEQYF.

In this sample, this clone turned up a few times. This chain links TRBV7-9 with TRBJ1-5; the match to TRBD1 covers 8 bases. Germline CDR1 reads SEHNR; CDR2 reads FQNEAQ (reference sequence). With 4 bases clipped from V and 0 bases from J, the junction kept 2 bases outside the gene matches. This CDR3 contains 15 residues. The CDR3 DNA reads TGTGCCAGCAGCTCCCAGGGGGCTAGCAATCAGCCCCAGCATTTT. Translating gives CASSSQGASNQPQHF.

The V call is TRBV5-6, the J call TRBJ1-4, with D perhaps TRBD1 (5 bases). Germline CDR1 SGHDT, CDR2 YYEEEE. V was clipped by 0 bases and J by 7 bases, with 13 bases between them. The CDR3 spans 15 residues. CDR3 bases: TGTGCCAGCAGCTTGGCCCCCCAGGGTACTGAAAAACTGTTTTTT. This codes for CASSLAPQGTEKLFF.

This chain connects TRBV6-6 to TRBJ1-6; D is ambiguous. CDR1 MNHNY and CDR2 SVGAGI come from the germline V gene (reference sequence). The V end was cut by 6 bases, the J end by 7 bases, with 10 bases between. The CDR3 has 13 amino acids. The CDR3: CASSLTWNSPLHF. For the CDR3, the DNA is TGTGCCAGCAGCTTGACATGGAATTCACCCCTCCACTTT.

The chain recombines TRBV18 with TRBJ2-3; 10 bases fit TRBD2. Germline CDR1 and CDR2: KGHSH and LQKENI. The CDR3 spans 14 residues. J was trimmed by 6 bases and V by 6 bases; bases with no gene match: 6. CDR3 in amino acids: CASSSGRAPDTQYF. In nucleotides, the CDR3 is TGTGCCAGCTCGAGCGGGAGGGCCCCGGATACGCAGTATTTT.

V usage is TRBV19 and J usage is TRBJ2-2, with 10 bases fitting TRBD1. The ends lost 6 bases at V and 5 bases at J; junction bases unmatched: 9. Germline V CDR1 and CDR2: LNHDA, SQIVND (reference sequence). This CDR3 comprises 16 residues. The CDR3 region is CASRTTGTGETGELFF. The CDR3 region has the DNA TGTGCCAGTAGGACGACCGGGACAGGGGAGACCGGGGAGCTGTTTTTT.

The genes are TRBV6-1 and TRBJ2-6, with 9 bases matching TRBD1. The ends lost 1 base at V and 3 bases at J; junction bases unmatched: 7. Germline lookup yields CDR1 MNHNS and CDR2 SASEGT. The length of the CDR3 is 18 residues. The CDR3: CASSEGTGVFFGANVLTF. The CDR3 DNA follows: TGTGCCAGCAGTGAAGGGACAGGGGTTTTTTTTGGGGCCAACGTCCTGACTTTC.

This chain connects TRBV28 to TRBJ2-7; D possibly corresponds to TRBD2 (6 bases). Trimming took 4 bases from V and 1 from J, leaving 17 bases between them. The CDR3 spans 16 residues. Germline V gives CDR1 MDHEN, CDR2 SYDVKM. CDR3 protein: CASSSIGTARSYEQYF. The CDR3 DNA reads TGTGCCAGCAGTTCGATAGGGACTGCCAGATCCTACGAGCAGTACTTC.

The rearrangement uses TRBV15 and TRBJ1-2, with D maybe TRBD1 (5 bases). Trimming took off 5 bases at V and 6 bases at J, with 10 bases between the two ends. Germline V gene data show CDR1 as LNHNV and CDR2 as YYDKDF (reference sequence). The CDR3 spans 12 residues. CDR3 amino acids: CATSWGSDGYTF. For the CDR3, the DNA is TGTGCCACCAGCTGGGGGAGCGATGGCTACACCTTC.

The gene calls are TRBV10-2 and TRBJ1-2; 7 bases are shared with TRBD1. The CDR3 is 17 residues long. Germline loops: CDR1 WSHSY, CDR2 SAAADI. V shed 0 bases and J 2 bases; nucleotides not matched to a gene: 9. This chain's CDR3 is CASSESPGTALNYGYTF. CDR3 DNA sequence: TGCGCCAGCAGTGAGTCCCCCGGGACAGCGCTCAACTATGGCTACACCTTC.

The rearrangement uses TRBV15 and TRBJ1-1; 7 bases match TRBD1. Trimming removed 0 bases from V and 6 bases from J; junction bases left unmatched: 13. CDR1 and CDR2 (germline): LNHNV, YYDKDF (reference sequence). This CDR3 region has 17 residues. The CDR3 sequence: CATSRDRGATGRPEAFF. CDR3 DNA sequence: TGTGCCACCAGCAGAGACCGGGGGGCGACAGGGAGGCCTGAAGCTTTCTTT.

V and J are TRBV7-9 and TRBJ1-6; 9 bases align to TRBD1. Trimming cost V 0 bases and J 0 bases; bases outside gene matches: 3. In germline, CDR1 is SEHNR, CDR2 FQNEAQ (reference sequence). This CDR3 has 18 residues. The CDR3 DNA reads TGTGCCAGCAGCTTAGCACAGGGGGCAATCTCCTATAATTCACCCCTCCACTTT. It codes for CASSLAQGAISYNSPLHF.

This chain links TRBV28 with TRBJ1-4, with D possibly TRBD1 on 6 matching bases. V lost 4 bases to trimming and J lost 1 base, with 10 bases between them. The CDR3 loop spans 15 amino acids. From germline, CDR1 is MDHEN and CDR2 SYDVKM. In DNA, the CDR3 is TGTGCCAGCAGTTCACAGGGAGGAACTAATGAAAAACTGTTTTTT. Its protein product is CASSSQGGTNEKLFF.

The V call is TRBV15, the J call TRBJ2-7, with TRBD2 as a possible D gene (6 bases). Between the trimmed V and J ends, which lost 8 bases and 2 bases, there was a span of 22 bases. The CDR3 totals 16 residues. CDR1 is LNHNV, CDR2 YYDKDF, per germline (reference sequence). CDR3 nucleotides: TGTGCCACCGGCTTAGGCGGGACCGACGGTGCCTACGAGCAGTACTTC. As protein: CATGLGGTDGAYEQYF.

The gene calls are TRBV2 and TRBJ2-5, with a tentative D call TRBD1 (6 bases). The J call may be mistaken, given a closer DNA end match to TRBJ2-7. The germline V gene encodes CDR1 SNHLY and CDR2 FYNNEI. The CDR3 is made up of 13 amino acids. The CDR3 spells CASSSKQGGEQYF. CDR3 DNA: TGTGCCAGCAGTTCAAAACAGGGCGGCGAGCAGTACTTC.

This chain's CDR3 is CASSVGQDYTF. As DNA, the CDR3 is TGTGCCAGCAGCGTAGGGCAAGACTACACCTTC. The chain joins TRBV9 to TRBJ1-2; D not certain. CDR1 is SGDLS and CDR2 is YYNGEE in the germline V gene. V lost 0 bases to trimming and J lost 10 bases, with 7 bases between them. CDR3 size: 11 residues.

The rearrangement links TRBV10-2 to TRBJ1-2, with D uncertain. Per germline, CDR1 WSHSY and CDR2 SAAADI. The ends were cut back, 0 bases at V and 2 bases at J, with 10 bases in the middle. The CDR3 has 15 residues. The CDR3 is CASSESSGTNYGYTF. The CDR3 nucleotides are TGCGCCAGCAGTGAGTCGTCGGGAACCAACTATGGCTACACCTTC.

This chain joins TRBV28 and TRBJ2-7, with 7 bases identical to TRBD1. CDR3 length equals 13 residues. Germline-derived CDR1 and CDR2 are MDHEN and SYDVKM. Germline trimming cut 10 bases from V and 4 bases from J; bases unmatched to any gene: 10. CDR3 DNA: TGTGCCACAGGGGGACAGTATCGATACGAGCAGTACTTC. Encoded protein: CATGGQYRYEQYF.

The rearrangement links TRBV11-3 to TRBJ1-2; D perhaps matches TRBD1 (6 bases). This CDR3 comprises 16 residues. CDR1 and CDR2 (germline): SGHNT, YENEEA. V was clipped by 4 bases and J by 8 bases, with 23 bases between them. The CDR3 loop is CASSSPGQTFSMGYTF. Here the CDR3 DNA reads TGTGCCAGCAGCTCCCCCGGACAGACTTTCTCTATGGGCTACACCTTC.

The chain joins TRBV28 to TRBJ2-1; D is unresolved. Germline CDR1 is MDHEN and CDR2 is SYDVKM. V was clipped by 6 bases and J by 4 bases, with 10 bases between them. The CDR3 length is 13 residues. In DNA form, the CDR3 reads TGTGCCAGCAGCCGGCTACAATACAATGAGCAGTTCTTC. Translated: CASSRLQYNEQFF.

The chain carries TRBV27 and TRBJ2-7; 8 nucleotides align to TRBD2. The CDR3 extends over 14 amino acids. V shed 6 bases and J 2 bases; nucleotides not matched to a gene: 6. Germline CDR1 MNHEY, CDR2 SMNVEV (reference sequence). Here the CDR3 reads CASSLVAGPYEQYF. CDR3 DNA sequence: TGTGCCAGCAGCCTAGTAGCGGGACCCTACGAGCAGTACTTC.